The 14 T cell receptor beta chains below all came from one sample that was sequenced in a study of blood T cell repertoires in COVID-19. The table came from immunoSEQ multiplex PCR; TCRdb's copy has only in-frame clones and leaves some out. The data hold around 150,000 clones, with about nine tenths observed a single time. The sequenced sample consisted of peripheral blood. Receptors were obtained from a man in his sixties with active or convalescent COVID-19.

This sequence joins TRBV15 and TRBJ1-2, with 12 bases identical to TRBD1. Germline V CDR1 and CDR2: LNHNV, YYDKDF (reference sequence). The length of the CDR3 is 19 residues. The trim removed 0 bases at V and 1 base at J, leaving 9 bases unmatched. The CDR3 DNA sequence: TGTGCCACCAGCAGAGATCCGCGGGACAGGGGGCGCGTTAACTATGGCTACACCTTC. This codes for CATSRDPRDRGRVNYGYTF.

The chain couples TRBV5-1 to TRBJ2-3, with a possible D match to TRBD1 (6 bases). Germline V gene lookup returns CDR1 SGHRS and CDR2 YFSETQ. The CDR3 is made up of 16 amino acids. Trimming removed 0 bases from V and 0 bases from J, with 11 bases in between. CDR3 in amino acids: CASSLAGGWSTDTQYF. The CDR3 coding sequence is TGCGCCAGCAGCTTGGCTGGGGGCTGGAGCACAGATACGCAGTATTTT.

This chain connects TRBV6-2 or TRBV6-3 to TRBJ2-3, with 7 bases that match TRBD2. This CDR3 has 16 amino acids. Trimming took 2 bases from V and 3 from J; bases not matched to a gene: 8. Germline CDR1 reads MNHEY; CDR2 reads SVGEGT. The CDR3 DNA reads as TGTGCCAGCAGTTACCCCACGGGGGGTTTTACAGATACGCAGTATTTT. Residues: CASSYPTGGFTDTQYF.

CDR3 amino acids: CASSSYRDRVADTQYF. CDR3 nucleotide sequence: TGTGCCAGTAGTTCTTACCGGGACAGGGTAGCAGATACGCAGTATTTT. This chain uses TRBV19 with TRBJ2-3, with 9 bases that match TRBD1. Germline V gene sequence: CDR1 LNHDA, CDR2 SQIVND (reference sequence). After removal of 5 bases from V and 4 bases from J, the junction contained 10 bases not matched to a gene. The CDR3 sequence is 16 residues long.

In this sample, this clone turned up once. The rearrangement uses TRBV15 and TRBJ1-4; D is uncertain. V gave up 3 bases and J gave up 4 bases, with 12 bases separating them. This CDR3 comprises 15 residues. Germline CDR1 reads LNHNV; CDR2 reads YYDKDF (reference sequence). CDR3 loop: CATSSSGDLNEKLFF. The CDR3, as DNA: TGTGCCACCAGCAGCTCGGGAGACCTTAATGAAAAACTGTTTTTT.

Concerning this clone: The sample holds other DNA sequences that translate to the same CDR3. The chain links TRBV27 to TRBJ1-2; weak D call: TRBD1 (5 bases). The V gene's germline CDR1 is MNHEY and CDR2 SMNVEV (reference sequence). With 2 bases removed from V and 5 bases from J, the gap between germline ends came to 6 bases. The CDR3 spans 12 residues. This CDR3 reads CASSLQGYGYTF. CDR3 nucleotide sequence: TGTGCCAGCAGTTTACAGGGTTATGGCTACACCTTC.

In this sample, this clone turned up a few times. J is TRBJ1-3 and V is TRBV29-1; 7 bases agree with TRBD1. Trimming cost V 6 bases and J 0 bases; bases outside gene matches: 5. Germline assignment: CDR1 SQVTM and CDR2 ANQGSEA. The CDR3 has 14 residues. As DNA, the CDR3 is TGCAGCGTGACACAGGGGACCTCTGGAAACACCATATATTTT. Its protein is CSVTQGTSGNTIYF.

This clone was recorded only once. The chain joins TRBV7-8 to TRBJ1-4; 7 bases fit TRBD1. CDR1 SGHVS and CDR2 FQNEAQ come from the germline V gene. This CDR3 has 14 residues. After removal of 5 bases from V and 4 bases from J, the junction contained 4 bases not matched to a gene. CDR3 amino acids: CASSLTGFNEKLFF. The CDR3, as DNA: TGTGCCAGCAGCCTGACAGGGTTTAATGAAAAACTGTTTTTT.

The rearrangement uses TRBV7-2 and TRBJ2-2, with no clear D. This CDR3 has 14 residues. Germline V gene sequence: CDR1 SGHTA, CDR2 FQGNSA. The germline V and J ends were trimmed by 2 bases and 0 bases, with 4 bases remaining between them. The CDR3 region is CASSLLANTGELFF. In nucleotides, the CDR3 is TGTGCCAGCAGCTTATTAGCGAACACCGGGGAGCTGTTTTTT.

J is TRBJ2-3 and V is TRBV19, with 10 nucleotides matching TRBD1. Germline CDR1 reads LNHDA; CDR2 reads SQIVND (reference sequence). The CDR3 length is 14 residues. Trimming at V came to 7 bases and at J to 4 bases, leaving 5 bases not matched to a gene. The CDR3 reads CASTTDRGSDTQYF. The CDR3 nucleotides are TGTGCCAGTACTACGGACAGGGGGTCAGATACGCAGTATTTT. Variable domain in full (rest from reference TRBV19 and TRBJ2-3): DGGITQSPKYLFRKEGQNVTLSCEQNLNHDAMYWYRQDPGQGLRLIYYSQIVNDFQKGDIAEGYSVSREKKESFPLTVTSAQKNPTAFYLCASTTDRGSDTQYFGPGTRLTVL.

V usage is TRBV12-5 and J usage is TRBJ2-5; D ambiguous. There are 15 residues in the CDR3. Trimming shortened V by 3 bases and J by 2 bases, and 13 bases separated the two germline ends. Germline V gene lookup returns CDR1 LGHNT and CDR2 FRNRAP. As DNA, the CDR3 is TGTGCTAGTGGTTTCCTTAACCAGGTACAAGAGACCCAGTACTTC. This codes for CASGFLNQVQETQYF.

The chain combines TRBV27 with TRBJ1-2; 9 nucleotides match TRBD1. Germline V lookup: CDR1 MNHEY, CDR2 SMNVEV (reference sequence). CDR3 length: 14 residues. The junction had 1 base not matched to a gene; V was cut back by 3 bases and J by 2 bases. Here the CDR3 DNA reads TGTGCCAGCAGTTTGGGACAGGGAAACTATGGCTACACCTTC. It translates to CASSLGQGNYGYTF.

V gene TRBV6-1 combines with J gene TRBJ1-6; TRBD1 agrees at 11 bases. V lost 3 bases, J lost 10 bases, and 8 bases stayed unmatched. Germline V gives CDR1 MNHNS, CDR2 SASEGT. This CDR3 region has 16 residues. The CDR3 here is CASSDGQGARSSPLHF. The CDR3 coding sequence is TGTGCCAGCAGTGACGGACAGGGGGCGAGGTCCTCACCCCTCCACTTT.

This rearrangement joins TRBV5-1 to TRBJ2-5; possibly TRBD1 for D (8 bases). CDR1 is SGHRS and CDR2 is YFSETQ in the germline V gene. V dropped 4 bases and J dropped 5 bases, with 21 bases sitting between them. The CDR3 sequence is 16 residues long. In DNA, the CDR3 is TGCGCCAGCAGCAAAACCGGACAGGGAGGGCGGGAGACCCAGTACTTC. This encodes CASSKTGQGGRETQYF. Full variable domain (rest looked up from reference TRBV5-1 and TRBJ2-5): KAGVTQTPRYLIKTRGQQVTLSCSPISGHRSVSWYQQTPGQGLQFLFEYFSETQRNKGNFPGRFSGRQFSNSRSEMNVSTLELGDSALYLCASSKTGQGGRETQYFGPGTRLLVL.